The subject of this entry is one TCR beta chain. These data belong to a study of CD8 T cells in Susac syndrome. RNA, at about 0.5 to 1 ug, was reverse transcribed with random hexamers. TCRdb re-analysed the immunoSEQ multiplex PCR reads in MiXCR, keeping a single row per CDR3 protein. Among over 120,000 distinct CDR3 sequences, approximately 93% were seen once, and the ten largest hold roughly 0.083%. Germline CDR1 is MDHEN and CDR2 is SYDVKM. There are 15 residues in the CDR3. Trimming stripped 3 bases from V and 8 bases from J, with 16 bases between. Sequencing input: CD4+ T cells from PBMCs. The sequence came from a human donor in good health. The genes are TRBV28 and TRBJ1-4; TRBD1 is a possible D gene (6 bases). As DNA, the CDR3 is TGTGCCAGCAGTTTTACGAACAGGGTACAGGAAAAACTGTTTTTT. Protein sequence: CASSFTNRVQEKLFF.